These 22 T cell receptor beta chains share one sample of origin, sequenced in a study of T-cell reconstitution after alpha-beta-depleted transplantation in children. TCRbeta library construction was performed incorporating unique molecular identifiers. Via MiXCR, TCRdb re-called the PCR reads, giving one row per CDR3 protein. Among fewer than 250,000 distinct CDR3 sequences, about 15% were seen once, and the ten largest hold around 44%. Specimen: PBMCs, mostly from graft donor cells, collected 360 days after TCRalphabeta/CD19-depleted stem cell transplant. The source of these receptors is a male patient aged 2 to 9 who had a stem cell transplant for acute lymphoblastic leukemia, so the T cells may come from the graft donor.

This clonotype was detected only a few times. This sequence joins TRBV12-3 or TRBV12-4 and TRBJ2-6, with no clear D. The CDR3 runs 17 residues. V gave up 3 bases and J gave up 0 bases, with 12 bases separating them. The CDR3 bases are TGTGCCAGCAGTTTTCGGGCAGAGCACTCTGGGGCCAACGTCCTGACTTTC. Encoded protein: CASSFRAEHSGANVLTF.

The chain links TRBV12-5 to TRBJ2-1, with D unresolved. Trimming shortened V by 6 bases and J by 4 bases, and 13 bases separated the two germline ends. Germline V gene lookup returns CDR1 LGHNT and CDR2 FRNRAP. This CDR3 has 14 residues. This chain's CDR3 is CASGNNQDYNEQFF. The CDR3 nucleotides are TGTGCTAGTGGGAATAATCAGGATTACAATGAGCAGTTCTTC.

The DNA for the CDR3 is TGTGCCAGCAGCCGCGGGCACCAGGACTCTGGAAACACCATATATTTT. It codes for CASSRGHQDSGNTIYF. The genes are TRBV11-1 and TRBJ1-3; D gene ambiguous. The CDR3 extends over 16 amino acids. Germline V gene lookup returns CDR1 SGHAT and CDR2 FQDESV (reference sequence). Trimming shortened V by 5 bases and J by 0 bases, and 14 bases separated the two germline ends.

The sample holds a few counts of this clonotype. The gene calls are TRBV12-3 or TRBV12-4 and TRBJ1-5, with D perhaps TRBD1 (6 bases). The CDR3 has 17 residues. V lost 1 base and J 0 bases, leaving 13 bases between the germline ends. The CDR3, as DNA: TGTGCCAGCAGTTTAGGGACGACAGGTCTTAGCAATCAGCCCCAGCATTTT. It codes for CASSLGTTGLSNQPQHF.

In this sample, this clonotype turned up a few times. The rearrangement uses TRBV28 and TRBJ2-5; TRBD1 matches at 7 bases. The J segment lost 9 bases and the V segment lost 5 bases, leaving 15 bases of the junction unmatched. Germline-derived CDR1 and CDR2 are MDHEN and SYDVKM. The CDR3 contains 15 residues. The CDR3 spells CASSPSGTVRLAQYF. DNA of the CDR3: TGTGCCAGCAGTCCATCCGGGACAGTTCGTTTAGCCCAGTACTTC.

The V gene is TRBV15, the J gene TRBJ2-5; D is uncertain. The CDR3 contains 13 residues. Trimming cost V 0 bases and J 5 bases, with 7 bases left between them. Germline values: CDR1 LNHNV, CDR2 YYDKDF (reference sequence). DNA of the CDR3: TGTGCCACCAGCAGAGAAGGATGGGAGACCCAGTACTTC. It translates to CATSREGWETQYF.

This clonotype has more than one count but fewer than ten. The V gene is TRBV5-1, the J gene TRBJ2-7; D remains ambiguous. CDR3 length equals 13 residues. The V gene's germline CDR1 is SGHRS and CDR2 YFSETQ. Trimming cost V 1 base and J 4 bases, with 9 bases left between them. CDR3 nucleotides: TGCGCCAGCAGCTTGAATCAGATTTACGAGCAGTACTTC. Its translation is CASSLNQIYEQYF.

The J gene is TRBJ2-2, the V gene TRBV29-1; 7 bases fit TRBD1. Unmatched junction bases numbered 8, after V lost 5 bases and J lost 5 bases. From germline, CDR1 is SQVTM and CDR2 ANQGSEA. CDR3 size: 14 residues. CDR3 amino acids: CSVHRDSTTGELFF. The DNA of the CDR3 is TGCAGCGTTCACCGGGACAGCACTACCGGGGAGCTGTTTTTT.

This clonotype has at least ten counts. The CDR3 nucleotides are TGTGCCAGCAGTTACGTGCGCCCGGGACAGGGGCGCTCCGAGCAGTACTTC. Translating gives CASSYVRPGQGRSEQYF. This chain uses TRBV6-5 with TRBJ2-7; 10 nucleotides line up with TRBD1. The CDR3 length is 17 residues. Germline V gene data show CDR1 as MNHEY and CDR2 as SVGAGI. The V gene end was trimmed by 2 bases and the J gene end by 6 bases; junction bases not matched to a gene: 13.

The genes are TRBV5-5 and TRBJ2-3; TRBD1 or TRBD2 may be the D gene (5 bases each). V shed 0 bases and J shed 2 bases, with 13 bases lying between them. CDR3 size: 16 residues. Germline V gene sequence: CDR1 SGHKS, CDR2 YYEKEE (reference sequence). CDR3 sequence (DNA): TGTGCCAGCAGCTTGGCCCCGGGACCACTCACAGATACGCAGTATTTT. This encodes CASSLAPGPLTDTQYF.

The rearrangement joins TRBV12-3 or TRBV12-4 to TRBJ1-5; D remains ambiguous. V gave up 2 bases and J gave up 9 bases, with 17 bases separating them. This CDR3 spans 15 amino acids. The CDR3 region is CASSLLTGRGVPQHF. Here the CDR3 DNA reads TGTGCCAGCAGTTTACTGACTGGGAGAGGTGTGCCCCAGCATTTT.

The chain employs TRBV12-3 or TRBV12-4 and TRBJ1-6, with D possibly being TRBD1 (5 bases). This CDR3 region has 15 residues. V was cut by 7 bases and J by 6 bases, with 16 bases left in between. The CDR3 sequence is CASTQRGGTNSPLHF. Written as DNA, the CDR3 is TGTGCCAGCACCCAACGGGGGGGTACTAATTCACCCCTCCACTTT.

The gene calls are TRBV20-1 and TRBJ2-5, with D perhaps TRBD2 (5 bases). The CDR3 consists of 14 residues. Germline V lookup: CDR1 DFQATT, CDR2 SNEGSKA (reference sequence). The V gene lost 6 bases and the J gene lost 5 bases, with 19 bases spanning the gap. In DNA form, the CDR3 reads TGCAGTGCGAACCGAATCGGGGAGATGGAGACCCAGTACTTC. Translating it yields CSANRIGEMETQYF.

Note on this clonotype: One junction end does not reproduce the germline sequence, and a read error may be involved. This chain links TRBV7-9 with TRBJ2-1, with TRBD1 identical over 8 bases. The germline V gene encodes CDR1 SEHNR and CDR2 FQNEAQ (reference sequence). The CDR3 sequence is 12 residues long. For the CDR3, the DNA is TGTGCCAGCAGCGTAGTTTCGTCGGACAGGGTCTTC. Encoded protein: CASSVVSSDRVF.

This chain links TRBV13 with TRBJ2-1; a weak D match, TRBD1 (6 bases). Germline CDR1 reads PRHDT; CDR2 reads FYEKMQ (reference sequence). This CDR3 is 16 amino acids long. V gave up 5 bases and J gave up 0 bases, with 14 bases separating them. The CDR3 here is CASSLQTGHSYNEQFF. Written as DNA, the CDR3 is TGTGCCAGCAGCCTCCAGACGGGACACTCCTACAATGAGCAGTTCTTC. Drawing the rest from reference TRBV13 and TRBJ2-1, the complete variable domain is AAGVIQSPRHLIKEKRETATLKCYPIPRHDTVYWYQQGPGQDPQFLISFYEKMQSDKGSIPDRFSAQQFSDYHSELNMSSLELGDSALYFCASSLQTGHSYNEQFFGPGTRLTVL.

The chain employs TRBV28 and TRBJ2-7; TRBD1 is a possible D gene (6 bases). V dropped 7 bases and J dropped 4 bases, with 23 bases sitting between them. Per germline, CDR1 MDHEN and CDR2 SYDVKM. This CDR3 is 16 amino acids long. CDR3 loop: CASTIPGETSLYEQYF. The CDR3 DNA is TGTGCCAGCACCATTCCAGGGGAAACGAGTTTGTACGAGCAGTACTTC.

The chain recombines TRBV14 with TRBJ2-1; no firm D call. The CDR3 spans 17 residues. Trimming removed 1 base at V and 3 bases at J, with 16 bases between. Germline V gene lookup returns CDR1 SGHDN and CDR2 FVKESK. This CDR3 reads CASSQVTGRRSYNEQFF. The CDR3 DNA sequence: TGTGCCAGCAGCCAAGTGACCGGGCGGCGGAGCTACAATGAGCAGTTCTTC.

CDR3 loop: CASSLSTGSLDEQYF. Here the CDR3 DNA reads TGTGCCAGCAGTTTATCGACAGGTAGTTTGGACGAGCAGTACTTC. V and J are TRBV27 and TRBJ2-7; the D gene is possibly TRBD1 (6 bases). In germline, CDR1 is MNHEY, CDR2 SMNVEV (reference sequence). The germline V and J ends were trimmed by 0 bases and 5 bases, with 14 bases remaining between them. The CDR3 is made up of 15 amino acids.

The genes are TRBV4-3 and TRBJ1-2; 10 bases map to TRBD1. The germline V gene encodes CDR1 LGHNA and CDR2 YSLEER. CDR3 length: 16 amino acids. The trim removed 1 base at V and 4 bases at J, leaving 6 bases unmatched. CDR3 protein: CASSQALGQGVYGYTF. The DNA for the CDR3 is TGCGCCAGCAGCCAAGCATTAGGACAGGGGGTCTATGGCTACACCTTC.

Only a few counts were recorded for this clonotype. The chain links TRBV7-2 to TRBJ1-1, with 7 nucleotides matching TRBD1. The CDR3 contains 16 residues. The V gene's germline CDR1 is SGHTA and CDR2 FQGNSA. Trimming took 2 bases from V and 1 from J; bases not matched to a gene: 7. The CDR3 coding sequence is TGTGCCAGCAGCTTAACGACAGGGTTGGGGAACACTGAAGCTTTCTTT. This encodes CASSLTTGLGNTEAFF.

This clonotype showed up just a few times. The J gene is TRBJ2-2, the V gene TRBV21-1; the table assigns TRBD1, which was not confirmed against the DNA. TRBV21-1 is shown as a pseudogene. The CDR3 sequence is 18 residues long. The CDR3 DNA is TGTGCCAGCAGCAATAACTCCGAGACAGGGGTCAACACCGGGGAGCTGTTTTTT. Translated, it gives CASSNNSETGVNTGELFF.

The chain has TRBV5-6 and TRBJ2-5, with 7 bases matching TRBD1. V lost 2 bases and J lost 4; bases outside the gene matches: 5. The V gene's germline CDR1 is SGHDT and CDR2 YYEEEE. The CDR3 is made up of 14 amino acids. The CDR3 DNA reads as TGTGCCAGCAGCTTCCAGGGGGTAGTAGAGACCCAGTACTTC. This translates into CASSFQGVVETQYF.